A single sample gave rise to the 8 T cell receptor beta chains below, sequenced in a study of blood T cell repertoires in COVID-19. Assay: immunoSEQ multiplex PCR; the TCRdb copy retains only in-frame clones and omits some. The sample has approximately 120,000 clones, about three quarters seen once. Source material: peripheral blood. The receptors here all came from a woman between 70 and 85 years old with acute or convalescent COVID-19.

The chain recombines TRBV7-8 with TRBJ1-5; 7 positions match TRBD1. V was clipped by 5 bases and J by 3 bases; unmatched bases: 4. The germline V gene encodes CDR1 SGHVS and CDR2 FQNEAQ. The CDR3 extends over 14 amino acids. CDR3 sequence reads: CASSPGQPNQPQHF. CDR3 in DNA: TGTGCCAGCAGCCCGGGACAGCCCAATCAGCCCCAGCATTTT.

The chain joins TRBV5-4 to TRBJ1-6; D gene unclear. The V gene's germline CDR1 is SGHNT and CDR2 YYREEE (reference sequence). The V end was cut by 2 bases, the J end by 9 bases, with 12 bases between. This CDR3 has 14 amino acids. Here the CDR3 reads CASSFGVDGSPLHF. The DNA for the CDR3 is TGTGCCAGCAGCTTCGGGGTTGACGGTTCACCCCTCCACTTT.

The V gene is TRBV6-5, the J gene TRBJ1-2, with D perhaps matching TRBD1 (5 bases). CDR3 length: 15 amino acids. CDR1 is MNHEY, CDR2 SVGAGI, per germline. V lost 0 bases and J lost 3, with 11 bases in between. The CDR3: CASSYSGASYYGYTF. In DNA form, the CDR3 reads TGTGCCAGCAGTTACTCAGGGGCGTCCTACTATGGCTACACCTTC.

The chain recombines TRBV30 with TRBJ1-2; 7 nucleotides match TRBD1. The V gene end was trimmed by 3 bases and the J gene end by 1 base; junction bases not matched to a gene: 5. The germline CDR1 and CDR2 sequences are GTSNPN and SVGIG (reference sequence). The CDR3 has 14 residues. DNA of the CDR3: TGTGCCTGGAGCAGGGGACAGAGTAACTATGGCTACACCTTC. Its protein product is CAWSRGQSNYGYTF.

This clone showed up just a few times. The rearrangement uses TRBV3-1 (or the pseudogene TRBV3-2) and TRBJ1-1; 8 bases are a match to TRBD1. V shed 0 bases and J 4 bases; nucleotides not matched to a gene: 7. There are 16 residues in the CDR3. Germline values: CDR1 LGHDT, CDR2 YNNKEL (reference sequence). In DNA, the CDR3 is TGTGCCAGCAGCCAAGATCGTACAGGGGGAAGCACTGAAGCTTTCTTT. It encodes CASSQDRTGGSTEAFF.

The genes are TRBV6-1 and TRBJ2-7, with TRBD2 matching 10 bases. Germline values: CDR1 MNHNS, CDR2 SASEGT. This CDR3 has 16 amino acids. Trimming removed 3 bases from V and 0 bases from J; junction bases left unmatched: 5. The CDR3 loop is CASSDSGLAISYEQYF. Here the CDR3 DNA reads TGTGCCAGCAGTGATTCGGGACTAGCGATCTCCTACGAGCAGTACTTC.

The gene calls are TRBV5-1 and TRBJ2-3, with TRBD2 as a possible D gene (5 bases). The CDR3 totals 13 residues. Germline CDR1 reads SGHRS; CDR2 reads YFSETQ. Trimming removed 7 bases from V and 2 bases from J, with 11 bases in between. CDR3 in amino acids: CASQRDDTDTQYF. The CDR3 DNA follows: TGCGCCAGCCAACGGGATGACACAGATACGCAGTATTTT.

This chain links TRBV5-6 with TRBJ2-1; no firm D call. Germline V gene lookup returns CDR1 SGHDT and CDR2 YYEEEE. CDR3 length: 13 residues. The germline V and J ends were trimmed by 0 bases and 10 bases, with 11 bases remaining between them. The CDR3 DNA reads as TGTGCCAGCAGCTTGGAATATGTGCGCGAGCAGTTCTTC. As protein: CASSLEYVREQFF.